A single sample gave rise to the 10 T cell receptor beta chains below, sequenced in a study of blood T cells in healthy people across ages. The use of a sample-barcoded 5' primer and a J-beta primer mix characterized a second PCR of roughly 7 to 11 cycles. TCRdb fed the 5' RACE reads into MiXCR, producing one record per CDR3 protein. The data show 1,500,000 or so distinct CDR3 sequences, around 40% seen once. Specimen: blood. The receptors were sampled from a woman in her late teens or twenties in good health.

The rearrangement uses TRBV28 and TRBJ2-1; D is possibly TRBD1 or TRBD2 (6 bases each). This CDR3 comprises 15 residues. Per the germline V gene, CDR1 is MDHEN and CDR2 is SYDVKM. Deletions cut 3 bases from V and 7 bases from J, with 16 bases between. CDR3 nucleotide sequence: TGTGCCAGCAGTTTTGGGGGCCGAGGGAGGAATGAGCAGTTCTTC. This gives the protein CASSFGGRGRNEQFF.

The chain is built from TRBV3-1 and TRBJ1-2; TRBD1 might be the D (5 bases). This CDR3 has 15 amino acids. With 0 bases removed from V and 7 bases from J, the gap between germline ends came to 15 bases. CDR1 and CDR2 (germline): LGHDT, YNNKEL (reference sequence). The CDR3 spells CASSQERGSSAGYTF. CDR3 bases: TGTGCCAGCAGCCAAGAGAGGGGCAGTTCGGCTGGCTACACCTTC.

This clonotype came up once. The genes are TRBV6-2 or TRBV6-3 and TRBJ2-7, with D hard to call. V shed 7 bases and J shed 1 base, with 11 bases lying between them. Germline-derived CDR1 and CDR2 are MNHEY and SVGEGT. The CDR3 extends over 13 amino acids. CDR3 DNA sequence: TGTGCCAGCACTCCGGGCGGATCCTACGAGCAGTACTTC. Translating it yields CASTPGGSYEQYF.

Only a few counts were recorded for this clonotype. The gene calls are TRBV5-5 and TRBJ2-5; no clear D. The V end lost 0 bases, the J end lost 5 bases, and 11 bases lay between the germline ends. CDR1 and CDR2 (germline): SGHKS, YYEKEE (reference sequence). CDR3 length equals 14 residues. CDR3 residues: CASSLDWVRETQYF. CDR3 in DNA: TGTGCCAGCAGCTTGGATTGGGTTCGTGAGACCCAGTACTTC.

The chain employs TRBV19 and TRBJ1-2; 8 bases are shared with TRBD1. V lost 1 base, J lost 6 bases, and 10 bases stayed unmatched. The CDR3 has 16 amino acids. Looked up from germline, CDR1 is LNHDA and CDR2 is SQIVND (reference sequence). The DNA of the CDR3 is TGTGCCAGTAGTATAGTTTTTGCAGGGGGCTTCAATGGCTACACCTTC. Encoded protein: CASSIVFAGGFNGYTF.

V and J are TRBV7-9 and TRBJ2-1; TRBD1 matches at 8 bases. CDR1 is SEHNR and CDR2 is FQNEAQ in the germline V gene (reference sequence). The CDR3 runs to 15 residues. Trimming at V came to 5 bases and at J to 8 bases, leaving 11 bases not matched to a gene. CDR3: CASSPSVDRVDEQFF. CDR3 nucleotide sequence: TGTGCCAGCAGCCCAAGCGTGGACAGGGTCGATGAGCAGTTCTTC.

As for this clonotype: The junction does not match germline at one end; this may be a read error. CDR3 DNA sequence: TGTGCTAGCAGCTTACAGGGGGCAGACAATGAGCAGTTCTTC. This gives the protein CASSLQGADNEQFF. The chain recombines TRBV7-7 with TRBJ2-1; 9 positions match TRBD1. Germline V gene lookup returns CDR1 SSHAT and CDR2 FNYEAQ (reference sequence). This CDR3 region has 14 residues.

The chain couples TRBV20-1 to TRBJ1-2; D remains unclear. Trimming pared 0 bases from V and 8 bases from J, leaving 7 bases between. The CDR3 covers 11 residues. CDR1 and CDR2 (germline): DFQATT, SNEGSKA (reference sequence). DNA for the CDR3: TGCAGTGCTAGAGAGCCCGCGGGCTACACCTTC. Protein: CSAREPAGYTF.

The V and J genes are TRBV11-2 and TRBJ1-5; no firm D call. The germline gives CDR1 SGHAT, CDR2 FQNNGV. The CDR3 runs to 15 residues. Trimming took 0 bases from V and 7 from J, leaving 13 bases between them. The CDR3 loop reads CASSLEPSTRQPQHF. The CDR3 bases are TGTGCCAGCAGCTTAGAGCCGTCTACGAGGCAGCCCCAGCATTTT.

This clonotype has just a few counts. The chain carries TRBV12-3 or TRBV12-4 and TRBJ1-5; TRBD1 matches 7 bases. The CDR3 is 16 residues long. V dropped 5 bases and J dropped 2; count of bases not matched to a gene: 9. The CDR3 bases are TGTGCCAGCAGTGGACAGGCCGATGGGGGCAATCAGCCCCAGCATTTT. It codes for CASSGQADGGNQPQHF.